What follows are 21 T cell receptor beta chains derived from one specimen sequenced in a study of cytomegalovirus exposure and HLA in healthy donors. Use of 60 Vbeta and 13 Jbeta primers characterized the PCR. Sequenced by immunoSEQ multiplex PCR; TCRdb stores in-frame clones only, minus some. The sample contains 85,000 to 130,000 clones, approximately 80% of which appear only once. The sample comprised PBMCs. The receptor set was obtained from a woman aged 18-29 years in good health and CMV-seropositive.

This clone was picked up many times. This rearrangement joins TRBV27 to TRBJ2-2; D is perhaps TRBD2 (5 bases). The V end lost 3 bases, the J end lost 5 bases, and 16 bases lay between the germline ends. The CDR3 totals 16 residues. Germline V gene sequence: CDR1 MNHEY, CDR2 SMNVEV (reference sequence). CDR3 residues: CASSLGPRGWTGELFF. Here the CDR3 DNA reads TGTGCCAGCAGTTTGGGTCCCCGGGGATGGACCGGGGAGCTGTTTTTT.

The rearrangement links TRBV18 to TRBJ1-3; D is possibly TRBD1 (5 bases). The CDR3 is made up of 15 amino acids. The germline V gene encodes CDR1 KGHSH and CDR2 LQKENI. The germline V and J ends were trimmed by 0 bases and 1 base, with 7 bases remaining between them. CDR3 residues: CASSPPAGSGNTIYF. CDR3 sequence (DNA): TGTGCCAGCTCACCACCGGCAGGGTCTGGAAACACCATATATTTT.

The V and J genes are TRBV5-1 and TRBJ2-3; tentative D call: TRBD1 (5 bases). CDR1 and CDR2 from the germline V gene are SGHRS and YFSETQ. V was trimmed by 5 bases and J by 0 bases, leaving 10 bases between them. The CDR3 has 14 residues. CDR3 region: CASRPTASTDTQYF. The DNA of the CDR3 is TGCGCCAGCAGGCCGACAGCTAGCACAGATACGCAGTATTTT.

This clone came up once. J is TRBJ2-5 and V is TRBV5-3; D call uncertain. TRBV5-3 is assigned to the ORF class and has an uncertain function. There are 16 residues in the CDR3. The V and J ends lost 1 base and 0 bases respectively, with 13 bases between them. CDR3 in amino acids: CARSLRLSENQETQYF. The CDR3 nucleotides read TGTGCCAGAAGCTTGCGGTTATCGGAGAACCAAGAGACCCAGTACTTC.

The CDR3 spells CASSPRGAGANVLTF. CDR3 bases: TGCGCCAGCAGCCCCCGGGGGGCGGGGGCCAACGTCCTGACTTTC. The V and J genes are TRBV5-1 and TRBJ2-6, with D tentatively TRBD2 (7 bases). Looked up from germline, CDR1 is SGHRS and CDR2 is YFSETQ. Trimming cost V 4 bases and J 4 bases, with 12 bases left between them. There are 15 residues in the CDR3.

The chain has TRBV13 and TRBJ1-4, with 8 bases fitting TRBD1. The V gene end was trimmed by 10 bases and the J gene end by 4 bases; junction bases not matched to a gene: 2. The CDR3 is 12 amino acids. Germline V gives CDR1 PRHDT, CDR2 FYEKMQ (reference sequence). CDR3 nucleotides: TGTGCCACCGGACAGGGTAATGAAAAACTGTTTTTT. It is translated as CATGQGNEKLFF. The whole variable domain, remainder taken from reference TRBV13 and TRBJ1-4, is AAGVIQSPRHLIKEKRETATLKCYPIPRHDTVYWYQQGPGQDPQFLISFYEKMQSDKGSIPDRFSAQQFSDYHSELNMSSLELGDSALYFCATGQGNEKLFFGSGTQLSVL.

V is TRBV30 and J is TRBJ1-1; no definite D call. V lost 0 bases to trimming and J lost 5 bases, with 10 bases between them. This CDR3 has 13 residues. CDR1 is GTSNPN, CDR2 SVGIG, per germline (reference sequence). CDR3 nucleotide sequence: TGTGCCTGGAGTGTCCTAGGAGGGACTGAAGCTTTCTTT. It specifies CAWSVLGGTEAFF.

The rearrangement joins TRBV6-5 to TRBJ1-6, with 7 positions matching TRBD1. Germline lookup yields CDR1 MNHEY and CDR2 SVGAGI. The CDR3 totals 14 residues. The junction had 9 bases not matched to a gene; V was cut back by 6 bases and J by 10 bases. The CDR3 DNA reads TGTGCCAGCAGCCGGGGGACAGTACGATCACCCCTCCACTTT. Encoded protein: CASSRGTVRSPLHF.

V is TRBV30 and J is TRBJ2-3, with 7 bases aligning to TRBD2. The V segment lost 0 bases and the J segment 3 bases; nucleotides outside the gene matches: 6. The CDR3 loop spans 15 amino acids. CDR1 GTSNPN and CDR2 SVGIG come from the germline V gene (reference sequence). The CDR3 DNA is TGTGCCTGGAGTGTTACCAGCGGGAAAACAGATACGCAGTATTTT. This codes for CAWSVTSGKTDTQYF.

This CDR3 is CASSFDRATEAFF. The CDR3 DNA reads TGTGCCAGCAGTTTTGACAGGGCCACTGAAGCTTTCTTT. V usage is TRBV2 and J usage is TRBJ1-1; 7 positions agree with TRBD1. Germline V gene sequence: CDR1 SNHLY, CDR2 FYNNEI. The CDR3 is 13 residues long. V gave up 5 bases and J gave up 4 bases; unmatched junction bases: 4.

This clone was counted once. The DNA of the CDR3 is TGTGCCACCAGCAGGGATCGGGAGGGCCGAGTTGCAGATACGCAGTATTTT. This encodes CATSRDREGRVADTQYF. The V call is TRBV15, the J call TRBJ2-3, with 8 bases that match TRBD2. V trimming: 3 bases; J trimming: 4 bases; junction bases outside the gene matches: 12. Germline loops: CDR1 LNHNV, CDR2 YYDKDF (reference sequence). CDR3 size: 17 residues. The complete variable domain, with remaining parts taken from reference TRBV15 and TRBJ2-3, reads DAMVIQNPRYQVTQFGKPVTLSCSQTLNHNVMYWYQQKSSQAPKLLFHYYDKDFNNEADTPDNFQSRRPNTSFCFLDIRSPGLGDTAMYLCATSRDREGRVADTQYFGPGTRLTVL.

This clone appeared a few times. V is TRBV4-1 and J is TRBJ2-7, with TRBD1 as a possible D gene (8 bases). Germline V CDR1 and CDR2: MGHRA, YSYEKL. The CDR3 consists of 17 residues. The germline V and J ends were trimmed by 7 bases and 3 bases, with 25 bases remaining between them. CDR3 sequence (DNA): TGCGCCAGCACCGAGTTCGTGACAGGGGAGGGGATCTACGAGCAGTACTTC. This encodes CASTEFVTGEGIYEQYF.

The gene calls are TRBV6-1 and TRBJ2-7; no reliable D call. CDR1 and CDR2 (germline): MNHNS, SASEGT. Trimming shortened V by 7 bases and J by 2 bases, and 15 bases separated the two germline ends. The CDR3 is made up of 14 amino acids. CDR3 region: CASILSRPPYEQYF. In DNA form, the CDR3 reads TGTGCCAGCATTCTAAGCCGTCCTCCCTACGAGCAGTACTTC.

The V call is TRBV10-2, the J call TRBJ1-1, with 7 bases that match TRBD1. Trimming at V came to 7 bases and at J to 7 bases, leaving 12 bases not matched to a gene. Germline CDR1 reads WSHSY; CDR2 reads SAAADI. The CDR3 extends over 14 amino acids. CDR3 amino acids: CASTRTGGGSEAFF. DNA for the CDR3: TGCGCCAGCACCCGGACAGGAGGGGGTAGTGAAGCTTTCTTT.

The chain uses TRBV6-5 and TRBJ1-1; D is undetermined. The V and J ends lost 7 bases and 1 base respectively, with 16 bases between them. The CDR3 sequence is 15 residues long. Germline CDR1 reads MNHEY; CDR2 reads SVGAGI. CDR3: CASTPMTGENTEAFF. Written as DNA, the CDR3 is TGTGCCAGCACCCCAATGACCGGGGAGAACACTGAAGCTTTCTTT.

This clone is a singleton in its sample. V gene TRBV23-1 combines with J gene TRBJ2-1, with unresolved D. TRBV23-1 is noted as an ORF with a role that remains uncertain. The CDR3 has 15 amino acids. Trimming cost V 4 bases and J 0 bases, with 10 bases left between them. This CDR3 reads CASSRWSSSYNEQFF. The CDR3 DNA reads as TGCGCCAGCAGTCGTTGGAGTAGCTCCTACAATGAGCAGTTCTTC.

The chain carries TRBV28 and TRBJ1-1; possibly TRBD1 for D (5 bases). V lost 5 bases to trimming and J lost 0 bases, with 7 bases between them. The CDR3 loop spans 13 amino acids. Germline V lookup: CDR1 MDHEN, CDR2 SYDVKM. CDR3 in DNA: TGTGCCAGCAGTGGGGCAGTGAACACTGAAGCTTTCTTT. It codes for CASSGAVNTEAFF.

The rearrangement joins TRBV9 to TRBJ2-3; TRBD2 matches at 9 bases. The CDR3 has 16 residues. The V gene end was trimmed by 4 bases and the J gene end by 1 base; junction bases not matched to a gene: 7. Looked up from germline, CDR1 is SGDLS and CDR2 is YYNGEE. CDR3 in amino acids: CASSLWGGGGTDTQYF. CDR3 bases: TGTGCCAGCAGCCTATGGGGCGGGGGGGGCACAGATACGCAGTATTTT.

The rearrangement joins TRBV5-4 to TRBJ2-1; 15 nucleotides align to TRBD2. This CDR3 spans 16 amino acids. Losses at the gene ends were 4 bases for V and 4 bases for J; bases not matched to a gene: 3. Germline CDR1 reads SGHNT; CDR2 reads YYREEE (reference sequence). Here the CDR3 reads CASSEGLAGGYNEQFF. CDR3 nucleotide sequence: TGTGCCAGCAGCGAAGGACTAGCGGGAGGGTACAATGAGCAGTTCTTC. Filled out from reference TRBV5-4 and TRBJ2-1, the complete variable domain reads ETGVTQSPTHLIKTRGQQVTLRCSSQSGHNTVSWYQQALGQGPQFIFQYYREEENGRGNFPPRFSGLQFPNYSSELNVNALELDDSALYLCASSEGLAGGYNEQFFGPGTRLTVL.

The CDR3 is CASRSLILRGETQYF. In DNA form, the CDR3 reads TGTGCCAGCAGGTCTCTGATTCTTAGGGGAGAGACCCAGTACTTC. V and J are TRBV6-5 and TRBJ2-5; perhaps TRBD1 as D (5 bases). The CDR3 sequence is 15 residues long. V lost 6 bases and J 4 bases, leaving 18 bases between the germline ends. CDR1 MNHEY and CDR2 SVGAGI come from the germline V gene.

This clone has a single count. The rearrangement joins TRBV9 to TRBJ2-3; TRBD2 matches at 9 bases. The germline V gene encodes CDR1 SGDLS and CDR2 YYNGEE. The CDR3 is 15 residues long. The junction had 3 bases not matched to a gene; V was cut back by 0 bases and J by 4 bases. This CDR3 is CASSVEGGRADTQYF. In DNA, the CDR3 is TGTGCCAGCAGCGTAGAAGGCGGGAGGGCAGATACGCAGTATTTT.